The next 21 T cell receptor beta chains were all read from a single sample in a study of Ad26.COV2.S vaccination and SARS-CoV-2 variants. Sequencing was performed with immunoSEQ multiplex PCR; in TCRdb, only in-frame clones are kept and a portion is missing. The sample has around 380,000 clones; roughly nine tenths are singletons. The treatment denotes: around 19 received Ad26.COV2.S at low or high dose, single or two shots; 5 received placebo; per-sample allocation not given. The samples were gathered on day 63 after the first injection of vaccine or placebo. This specimen consisted of peripheral blood, obtained in a trial of Ad26.COV2.S vaccine versus placebo. The receptors were gathered from a person aged 18-65 years who received the Ad26.COV2.S COVID-19 vaccine or a placebo.

The chain is built from TRBV7-8 and TRBJ2-7; D assignment may be TRBD1 or TRBD2 (5 bases each). V shed 1 base and J shed 3 bases, with 7 bases lying between them. The CDR3 length is 13 residues. CDR1 and CDR2 from the germline V gene are SGHVS and FQNEAQ. The CDR3 loop is CASSLGGFYEQYF. The DNA for the CDR3 is TGTGCCAGCAGCTTAGGGGGGTTCTACGAGCAGTACTTC.

This chain links TRBV5-1 with TRBJ2-1, with 7 bases matching TRBD1. The CDR3 loop spans 16 amino acids. Trimming took 3 bases from V and 9 from J; bases not matched to a gene: 15. CDR1 and CDR2 from the germline V gene are SGHRS and YFSETQ. CDR3 residues: CASSSSTGVSVGEQFF. CDR3 sequence (DNA): TGCGCCAGCAGCTCAAGCACAGGGGTTTCGGTAGGTGAGCAGTTCTTC.

The rearrangement joins TRBV21-1 to TRBJ2-1; the tabulated D call, TRBD1, remains unverified against the DNA. TRBV21-1 is tagged as a pseudogene. CDR3 length: 15 amino acids. The CDR3 DNA is TGTGCCAGCAGCAAAGTACGGACAGGTATGAATGAGCAGTTCTTC. Translation: CASSKVRTGMNEQFF.

V usage is TRBV19 and J usage is TRBJ2-3; no definite D call. V was trimmed by 1 base and J by 1 base, leaving 12 bases between them. Germline V gives CDR1 LNHDA, CDR2 SQIVND (reference sequence). The length of the CDR3 is 16 residues. CDR3 sequence: CASSIGDRSGTDTQYF. The CDR3 DNA sequence: TGTGCCAGTAGTATAGGGGATAGGTCGGGCACAGATACGCAGTATTTT.

Remarks on this clone: Other DNA variants within this sample encode the same CDR3. The rearrangement links TRBV3-1 (or the pseudogene TRBV3-2) to TRBJ1-6; D is ambiguous. Trimming cost V 3 bases and J 5 bases, with 2 bases left between them. In germline, CDR1 is LGHDT, CDR2 YNNKEL (reference sequence). The CDR3 is made up of 12 amino acids. The CDR3 nucleotides read TGTGCCAGCAGCCAGGATAATTCACCCCTCCACTTT. Amino acid sequence: CASSQDNSPLHF.

The V and J genes are TRBV5-8 and TRBJ2-4, with TRBD1 matching over 8 bases. CDR1 and CDR2 from the germline V gene are SGHTS and YDEGEE. The V and J ends lost 3 bases and 0 bases, in that order; junction bases with no gene match: 5. This CDR3 spans 16 amino acids. The CDR3 DNA is TGTGCCAGCAGCTGGGGGGACAGGACAGCCAAAAACATTCAGTACTTC. Protein: CASSWGDRTAKNIQYF.

This rearrangement joins TRBV27 to TRBJ1-6, with D hard to call. Trimming removed 5 bases from V and 8 bases from J, with 13 bases in between. The CDR3 totals 14 residues. The germline V gene encodes CDR1 MNHEY and CDR2 SMNVEV (reference sequence). CDR3 loop: CASSREGFHSPLHF. CDR3 sequence (DNA): TGTGCCAGCAGTCGAGAGGGCTTCCATTCACCCCTCCACTTT.

The DNA of the CDR3 is TGTGCCAGCAGCGAAATGGGTGAGCAGTTCTTC. Residues: CASSEMGEQFF. This chain joins TRBV12-3 or TRBV12-4 and TRBJ2-1, with no clear D. V was shortened by 6 bases and J by 9 bases, with 9 bases between the two germline ends. The CDR3 is 11 amino acids.

The J gene is TRBJ2-5, the V gene TRBV6-5; perhaps TRBD1 as D (7 bases). The CDR3 spans 16 residues. Germline V lookup: CDR1 MNHEY, CDR2 SVGAGI. Deletions cut 0 bases from V and 5 bases from J, with 16 bases between. The CDR3, as DNA: TGTGCCAGCAGTTACTCGGAGGGGGCCTACACGGAGACCCAGTACTTC. Its protein product is CASSYSEGAYTETQYF.

This sequence joins TRBV4-3 and TRBJ1-5; D gene uncertain. The CDR3 contains 14 residues. The germline CDR1 and CDR2 sequences are LGHNA and YSLEER. The ends were cut back, 1 base at V and 7 bases at J, with 11 bases in the middle. CDR3 sequence (DNA): TGCGCCAGCAGCCAAGGAATCCTTCGACAGCCCCAGCATTTT. Encoded protein: CASSQGILRQPQHF.

This clone was detected only once. The chain combines TRBV27 with TRBJ1-1; no definite D call. The CDR3 totals 15 residues. The germline CDR1 and CDR2 sequences are MNHEY and SMNVEV (reference sequence). The V gene lost 1 base and the J gene lost 5 bases, with 14 bases spanning the gap. This chain's CDR3 is CASSLYPPHWTEAFF. For the CDR3, the DNA is TGTGCCAGCAGTTTATATCCCCCCCACTGGACTGAAGCTTTCTTT.

The chain is built from TRBV19 and TRBJ1-1; 7 nucleotides agree with TRBD1. Germline V CDR1 and CDR2: LNHDA, SQIVND (reference sequence). The CDR3 is 14 residues long. V was pared by 6 bases and J by 0 bases, with 4 bases of the junction left unmatched. The CDR3 DNA sequence: TGTGCCAGTAGGGAGACAGGGTTGAACACTGAAGCTTTCTTT. Amino acid sequence: CASRETGLNTEAFF.

The chain joins TRBV11-2 to TRBJ2-5, with a possible D match to TRBD2 (6 bases). The CDR3 is 14 residues long. V was trimmed by 0 bases and J by 5 bases, leaving 10 bases between them. Germline lookup yields CDR1 SGHAT and CDR2 FQNNGV. CDR3 sequence: CASSLEGGAETQYF. CDR3 in DNA: TGTGCCAGCAGCTTAGAAGGCGGGGCGGAGACCCAGTACTTC.

The sample holds one count of this clone. The gene calls are TRBV4-1 and TRBJ1-1, with 7 bases matching TRBD1. The V and J ends lost 1 base and 7 bases, in that order; junction bases with no gene match: 6. Germline CDR1 MGHRA, CDR2 YSYEKL. This CDR3 contains 14 residues. This CDR3 reads CASSQGQGELEAFF. The CDR3 region has the DNA TGCGCCAGCAGCCAAGGACAGGGAGAACTTGAAGCTTTCTTT.

The chain recombines TRBV6-6 with TRBJ1-6; D ambiguous. CDR3 length: 16 amino acids. Germline V CDR1 and CDR2: MNHNY, SVGAGI (reference sequence). Deletions cut 5 bases from V and 0 bases from J, with 11 bases between. For the CDR3, the DNA is TGTGCCAGCAGTCGAAAGCAGAGCTCCTATAATTCACCCCTCCACTTT. It encodes CASSRKQSSYNSPLHF.

In its sample, this clone was seen a few times. The chain carries TRBV4-3 and TRBJ1-2; no reliable D call. V lost 0 bases to trimming and J lost 4 bases, with 6 bases between them. This CDR3 contains 13 residues. The V gene's germline CDR1 is LGHNA and CDR2 YSLEER. CDR3 DNA: TGCGCCAGCAGCCAAGATCCAGGCTATGGCTACACCTTC. This translates into CASSQDPGYGYTF.

This clone was seen once. V and J are TRBV6-5 and TRBJ1-3; D not resolved. Germline-derived CDR1 and CDR2 are MNHEY and SVGAGI. V lost 6 bases, J lost 0 bases, and 6 bases lay in between. The CDR3 is made up of 13 amino acids. The CDR3 loop is CASSGSSGNTIYF. In DNA, the CDR3 is TGTGCCAGCAGCGGGAGCTCTGGAAACACCATATATTTT.

The rearrangement joins TRBV19 to TRBJ1-2, with TRBD1 as a possible D gene (6 bases). CDR3 length: 15 amino acids. The V gene lost 0 bases and the J gene lost 5 bases, with 13 bases spanning the gap. Germline loops: CDR1 LNHDA, CDR2 SQIVND (reference sequence). CDR3 nucleotide sequence: TGTGCCAGTAGTATAGAGACAGGACCTCGGTATGGCTACACCTTC. Amino acid sequence: CASSIETGPRYGYTF. The whole variable domain, filled in from reference TRBV19 and TRBJ1-2, reads DGGITQSPKYLFRKEGQNVTLSCEQNLNHDAMYWYRQDPGQGLRLIYYSQIVNDFQKGDIAEGYSVSREKKESFPLTVTSAQKNPTAFYLCASSIETGPRYGYTFGSGTRLTVV.

The rearrangement uses TRBV28 and TRBJ1-6; D is possibly TRBD1 (5 bases). Between the trimmed V and J ends, which lost 8 bases and 0 bases, there was a span of 11 bases. Germline CDR1 reads MDHEN; CDR2 reads SYDVKM. The CDR3 has 15 amino acids. The CDR3 DNA follows: TGTGCCAGCCATGACAGTAGCTCCTATAATTCACCCCTCCACTTT. It specifies CASHDSSSYNSPLHF. Full variable domain (rest looked up from reference TRBV28 and TRBJ1-6): DVKVTQSSRYLVKRTGEKVFLECVQDMDHENMFWYRQDPGLGLRLIYFSYDVKMKEKGDIPEGYSVSREKKERFSLILESASTNQTSMYLCASHDSSSYNSPLHFGNGTRLTVT.

The chain is built from TRBV11-2 and TRBJ2-1, with D hard to call. The germline V gene has CDR1 SGHAT and CDR2 FQNNGV. The CDR3 consists of 14 residues. The V end was cut by 2 bases, the J end by 4 bases, with 9 bases between. The CDR3, as DNA: TGTGCCAGCAGCTTATCCCCTGAATACAATGAGCAGTTCTTC. Residues: CASSLSPEYNEQFF.

The chain carries TRBV3-1 (or the pseudogene TRBV3-2) and TRBJ1-5; D call uncertain. The CDR3 length is 14 residues. Trimming left V 0 bases short and J 2 bases short, with 5 bases between. Germline V lookup: CDR1 LGHDT, CDR2 YNNKEL (reference sequence). The DNA of the CDR3 is TGTGCCAGCAGCCAAGATTCGGGCAATCAGCCCCAGCATTTT. Residues: CASSQDSGNQPQHF.